This TCR beta chain was profiled in a study of technical replicates of blood from a few donors. This CDR3 comprises 13 residues. In germline, CDR1 is LNHNV, CDR2 YYDKDF (reference sequence). Method: immunoSEQ multiplex PCR; TCRdb's copy keeps in-frame clones and lacks some. Of about 98,000 clones in the sample, approximately 94% were seen once. The sequenced sample consisted of T cells isolated from PBMCs. The rearrangement joins TRBV15 to TRBJ2-5; D is unclear. The J call may be mistaken, given a closer DNA end match to TRBJ2-7. The sequence was obtained from a human donor in good health. The CDR3 reads CATSRDPSYEQYF. The CDR3 bases are TGTGCCACCAGCAGAGATCCCTCCTACGAGCAGTACTTC.